The 24 T cell receptor beta chains presented below share a single source sample, sequenced in a study of Ad26.COV2.S vaccination and SARS-CoV-2 variants. Sample treatment: 15 to 20 received Ad26.COV2.S at low or high dose, single or two shots; roughly five received placebo; per-sample allocation not given. The samples date from day 63 after the first vaccine or placebo injection. Libraries were prepared by immunoSEQ multiplex PCR; TCRdb keeps only in-frame clonotypes and omits some of them. The sample lists some 460,000 clones; 80% to 90% were seen once. The specimen was peripheral blood, collected in a trial of Ad26.COV2.S vaccine versus placebo. The origin of the receptors is a person between 18 and 65 years old who received the Ad26.COV2.S COVID-19 vaccine or a placebo.

Only one count was recorded for this clone. The gene calls are TRBV6-5 and TRBJ2-7; 11 nucleotides agree with TRBD1. The junction had 12 bases not matched to a gene; V was cut back by 11 bases and J by 6 bases. The CDR3 loop spans 14 amino acids. The germline V gene has CDR1 MNHEY and CDR2 SVGAGI. Here the CDR3 DNA reads TGTGCCGCCCACTCCGGGACAGGGGGTGTCGAGCAGTACTTC. As protein: CAAHSGTGGVEQYF.

The chain carries TRBV7-8 and TRBJ1-2; D is undetermined. V shed 2 bases and J shed 0 bases, with 10 bases lying between them. Germline V gene sequence: CDR1 SGHVS, CDR2 FQNEAQ. The CDR3 covers 15 residues. The CDR3 loop reads CASSLSPTSNYGYTF. The CDR3 region has the DNA TGTGCCAGCAGCTTATCGCCTACCTCTAACTATGGCTACACCTTC. Looking up the rest from reference TRBV7-8 and TRBJ1-2 gives the full variable domain: GAGVSQSPRYKVAKRGQDVALRCDPISGHVSLFWYQQALGQGPEFLTYFQNEAQLDKSGLPSDRFFAERPEGSVSTLKIQRTQQEDSAVYLCASSLSPTSNYGYTFGSGTRLTVV.

The chain joins TRBV7-3 to TRBJ1-1; D remains ambiguous. The V gene lost 5 bases and the J gene lost 8 bases, with 15 bases spanning the gap. The CDR3 loop spans 13 amino acids. Germline CDR1 and CDR2: SGHTA and FQGTGA. The CDR3 DNA follows: TGTGCCAGCAGCCCAGGAGGTATGGGAGAAGCTTTCTTT. Its translation: CASSPGGMGEAFF. The full variable domain, with the rest looked up from reference TRBV7-3 and TRBJ1-1, is GAGVSQTPSNKVTEKGKYVELRCDPISGHTALYWYRQSLGQGPEFLIYFQGTGAADDSGLPNDRFFAVRPEGSVSTLKIQRTERGDSAVYLCASSPGGMGEAFFGQGTRLTVV.

The gene calls are TRBV14 and TRBJ1-6, with a weak D call TRBD1 (5 bases). The ends were cut back, 3 bases at V and 5 bases at J, with 14 bases in the middle. The CDR3 totals 16 residues. Germline lookup yields CDR1 SGHDN and CDR2 FVKESK. CDR3 residues: CASSQEWGPHNSPLHF. The DNA for the CDR3 is TGTGCCAGCAGCCAGGAGTGGGGACCACATAATTCACCCCTCCACTTT.

This chain uses TRBV4-1 with TRBJ1-5; possible D gene TRBD1, 5 bases. CDR1 MGHRA and CDR2 YSYEKL come from the germline V gene. V dropped 1 base and J dropped 4 bases, with 14 bases sitting between them. The CDR3 has 16 residues. The CDR3 nucleotides are TGCGCCAGCAGCCAAGGGTTTGGGACCAAAAATCAGCCCCAGCATTTT. Translating gives CASSQGFGTKNQPQHF.

This chain joins TRBV9 and TRBJ1-1, with D maybe TRBD1 (5 bases). The CDR3 sequence is 15 residues long. Deletions cut 0 bases from V and 5 bases from J, with 14 bases between. Germline-derived CDR1 and CDR2 are SGDLS and YYNGEE. Here the CDR3 reads CASSVGGPRGTEAFF. CDR3 DNA sequence: TGTGCCAGCAGCGTAGGGGGCCCCCGGGGAACTGAAGCTTTCTTT.

The V call is TRBV27, the J call TRBJ2-3; 9 positions match TRBD1. J was trimmed by 2 bases and V by 5 bases; bases with no gene match: 8. This CDR3 has 16 residues. Germline CDR1 MNHEY, CDR2 SMNVEV (reference sequence). The CDR3 nucleotides are TGTGCCAGCAGTCCCGGGACAGGGCAAGACACAGATACGCAGTATTTT. Translation gives CASSPGTGQDTDTQYF.

V gene TRBV6-2 or TRBV6-3 combines with J gene TRBJ2-2; TRBD1 matches 7 bases. V was pared by 5 bases and J by 1 base, with 4 bases of the junction left unmatched. Germline lookup yields CDR1 MNHEY and CDR2 SVGEGT. The CDR3 extends over 15 amino acids. The CDR3 DNA follows: TGTGCCAGCAGTGACCGGACAGGGAACACCGGGGAGCTGTTTTTT. Translation: CASSDRTGNTGELFF.

V is TRBV19 and J is TRBJ2-3; TRBD2 matches at 8 bases. The CDR3 loop spans 18 amino acids. Germline values: CDR1 LNHDA, CDR2 SQIVND (reference sequence). With V trimmed by 6 bases and J by 0 bases, 14 bases remained unmatched. The CDR3 loop is CASRRQGIASGSTDTQYF. The CDR3 DNA follows: TGTGCCAGTAGAAGGCAGGGGATTGCTAGCGGGAGCACAGATACGCAGTATTTT.

The chain is built from TRBV7-9 and TRBJ2-3; D gene uncertain. V shed 3 bases and J shed 4 bases, with 11 bases lying between them. This CDR3 is built from 14 residues. Germline V gene data show CDR1 as SEHNR and CDR2 as FQNEAQ (reference sequence). The CDR3 coding sequence is TGTGCCAGCAGCTTCTTTTCTACAGCAGATACGCAGTATTTT. Translating gives CASSFFSTADTQYF. Variable domain in full (rest from reference TRBV7-9 and TRBJ2-3): DTGVSQNPRHKITKRGQNVTFRCDPISEHNRLYWYRQTLGQGPEFLTYFQNEAQLEKSRLLSDRFSAERPKGSFSTLEIQRTEQGDSAMYLCASSFFSTADTQYFGPGTRLTVL.

The rearrangement links TRBV7-9 to TRBJ1-4; no reliable D call. Germline CDR1 SEHNR, CDR2 FQNEAQ (reference sequence). This CDR3 has 18 residues. Trimming took 0 bases from V and 2 from J, leaving 16 bases between them. In DNA form, the CDR3 reads TGTGCCAGCAGCTTAGCCCGGGGAGGCCTTTCGACTAATGAAAAACTGTTTTTT. Translated: CASSLARGGLSTNEKLFF.

The J gene is TRBJ2-7, the V gene TRBV3-1 (or the pseudogene TRBV3-2), with 10 bases identical to TRBD2. CDR3 length: 16 amino acids. J lost 7 bases, V lost 3 bases, and 12 bases had no gene match. Per germline, CDR1 LGHDT and CDR2 YNNKEL (reference sequence). CDR3 nucleotide sequence: TGTGCCAGCAGCCAGGGAAGACTAGCGGGCAAGAAAGAGCAGTACTTC. Amino acid sequence: CASSQGRLAGKKEQYF.

This rearrangement joins TRBV7-9 to TRBJ1-2; D call uncertain. V lost 3 bases and J 6 bases, leaving 11 bases between the germline ends. From germline, CDR1 is SEHNR and CDR2 FQNEAQ (reference sequence). The CDR3 runs 13 residues. As DNA, the CDR3 is TGTGCCAGCAGCTTCCCGGGCCTGGATGGCTACACCTTC. Protein sequence: CASSFPGLDGYTF.

The chain combines TRBV7-8 with TRBJ2-5, with TRBD1 as a possible D gene (5 bases). The germline CDR1 and CDR2 sequences are SGHVS and FQNEAQ. V was shortened by 8 bases and J by 1 base, with 17 bases between the two germline ends. This CDR3 has 15 amino acids. The CDR3 DNA is TGTGCCAGCGCTGAAATGGGGCCTTCCCAAGAGACCCAGTACTTC. Its protein is CASAEMGPSQETQYF.

V is TRBV6-5 and J is TRBJ2-5; either TRBD1 or TRBD2 may fit D (5 bases each). This CDR3 has 12 residues. The germline V and J ends were trimmed by 10 bases and 5 bases, with 14 bases remaining between them. Per the germline V gene, CDR1 is MNHEY and CDR2 is SVGAGI. The CDR3 sequence is CATGARRETQYF. In DNA form, the CDR3 reads TGTGCCACCGGGGCCCGGAGGGAGACCCAGTACTTC.

This chain connects TRBV30 to TRBJ2-1; TRBD2 agrees at 7 bases. CDR1 GTSNPN and CDR2 SVGIG come from the germline V gene (reference sequence). The CDR3 spans 13 residues. V lost 2 bases and J lost 9; bases outside the gene matches: 7. The CDR3: CAWSRSGGIEQFF. The CDR3 DNA reads TGTGCCTGGAGTCGCTCCGGGGGGATTGAGCAGTTCTTC.

This rearrangement joins TRBV18 to TRBJ2-7; D gene uncertain. Trimming pared 3 bases from V and 7 bases from J, leaving 16 bases between. Germline V gives CDR1 KGHSH, CDR2 LQKENI. This CDR3 contains 14 residues. In DNA, the CDR3 is TGTGCCAGCTCACCGAGGCCTGCGACAAAAGAGCAGTACTTC. Translated, it gives CASSPRPATKEQYF.

Notes on this clone: Within the sample, other DNA sequences also encode this same CDR3. The chain links TRBV12-3 or TRBV12-4 to TRBJ1-5; D remains unclear. V lost 1 base and J lost 5, with 6 bases in between. The CDR3 contains 13 residues. The CDR3 DNA reads as TGTGCCAGCAGTTTAGGGGGAGATCAGCCCCAGCATTTT. Translating it yields CASSLGGDQPQHF.

The CDR3 coding sequence is TGTGCCTGGAGTTTGGGGCTGGACACCGGGGAGCTGTTTTTT. Its translation is CAWSLGLDTGELFF. V and J are TRBV30 and TRBJ2-2; D perhaps matches TRBD1 (5 bases). This CDR3 has 14 residues. The ends were cut back, 2 bases at V and 3 bases at J, with 10 bases in the middle. Germline lookup yields CDR1 GTSNPN and CDR2 SVGIG (reference sequence).

The rearrangement links TRBV7-9 to TRBJ2-1; D is uncertain. Germline CDR1 is SEHNR and CDR2 is FQNEAQ (reference sequence). V lost 8 bases, J lost 5 bases, and 13 bases lay in between. The CDR3 loop spans 13 amino acids. CDR3 sequence: CASGRALDNEQFF. As DNA, the CDR3 is TGTGCCAGCGGACGAGCCCTGGACAATGAGCAGTTCTTC. The full variable domain, with the rest looked up from reference TRBV7-9 and TRBJ2-1, is DTGVSQNPRHKITKRGQNVTFRCDPISEHNRLYWYRQTLGQGPEFLTYFQNEAQLEKSRLLSDRFSAERPKGSFSTLEIQRTEQGDSAMYLCASGRALDNEQFFGPGTRLTVL.

In this sample, this clone turned up once. The J gene is TRBJ2-3, the V gene TRBV18, with 8 nucleotides matching TRBD1. Germline lookup yields CDR1 KGHSH and CDR2 LQKENI. V lost 4 bases and J lost 6; bases outside the gene matches: 6. The CDR3 contains 14 residues. CDR3 sequence: CASSRRTGLDTQYF. The DNA for the CDR3 is TGTGCCAGCTCACGAAGGACAGGGCTGGATACGCAGTATTTT.

The chain carries TRBV7-2 and TRBJ2-1; 7 bases are shared with TRBD1. The ends lost 3 bases at V and 10 bases at J; junction bases unmatched: 6. This CDR3 is 13 amino acids long. From germline, CDR1 is SGHTA and CDR2 FQGNSA. The CDR3 spells CASSFATGQEQFF. The CDR3, as DNA: TGTGCCAGCAGCTTTGCGACAGGGCAAGAGCAGTTCTTC.

This clone was observed once. The J gene is TRBJ2-7, the V gene TRBV9; D uncertain. The length of the CDR3 is 12 residues. Trimming stripped 3 bases from V and 8 bases from J, with 12 bases between. CDR1 and CDR2 (germline): SGDLS, YYNGEE. As DNA, the CDR3 is TGTGCCAGCAGCGGAAATGGGCGGAAGCAGTACTTC. Its translation is CASSGNGRKQYF.

This chain uses TRBV9 with TRBJ1-1; TRBD1 is a possible D gene (6 bases). Trimming took off 0 bases at V and 4 bases at J, with 13 bases between the two ends. The CDR3 is made up of 15 amino acids. Germline V CDR1 and CDR2: SGDLS, YYNGEE. For the CDR3, the DNA is TGTGCCAGCAGCGTAGAGGGGGGCGCCGCCACTGAAGCTTTCTTT. This sequence encodes CASSVEGGAATEAFF.